Presented here are 3 T cell receptor beta chains from one specimen sequenced in a study of blood T cell repertoires in COVID-19. TCRdb keeps only in-frame clones here, not all; method: immunoSEQ multiplex PCR. This table has under 300,000 clones, about nine tenths appearing once. The source material was peripheral blood. All receptors come from a man in his fifties or sixties with acute or convalescent COVID-19.

This chain uses TRBV6-5 with TRBJ1-2, with TRBD1 identical over 8 bases. Germline trimming cut 5 bases from V and 7 bases from J; bases unmatched to any gene: 3. The CDR3 length is 12 residues. Germline CDR1 MNHEY, CDR2 SVGAGI. CDR3 region: CASSQTGAGYTF. The CDR3 nucleotides read TGTGCCAGCAGTCAGACAGGGGCTGGCTACACCTTC.

The genes are TRBV6-5 and TRBJ1-4, with D perhaps matching TRBD1 (6 bases). The ends were cut back, 9 bases at V and 5 bases at J, with 13 bases in the middle. This CDR3 has 13 amino acids. Germline V gives CDR1 MNHEY, CDR2 SVGAGI. The CDR3 DNA reads TGTGCCAGTGGTAACAGGGTAAATGAAAAACTGTTTTTT. It specifies CASGNRVNEKLFF.

This chain joins TRBV6-5 and TRBJ1-2; tentative D call: TRBD1 (5 bases). Germline CDR1 MNHEY, CDR2 SVGAGI. V shed 6 bases and J shed 5 bases, with 13 bases lying between them. The CDR3 is 13 residues long. The CDR3 coding sequence is TGTGCCAGCAGCCGGACACCTAGTTATGGCTACACCTTC. Protein sequence: CASSRTPSYGYTF.